Listed below are T cell receptor delta chains from one sample, sequenced in a study of γδ T cells in repeated Plasmodium falciparum infection. TCRdb made new clone calls on the multiplex PCR reads using CATT. The sample shows more than 45,000 delta-chain clones, over 1.5% of them seen only once. Material: gamma-delta T cells from blood. The receptors stem from a pool of human donors (malaria-infected and uninfected, not separated). Both conserved end residues are trimmed from each CDR3. The order of the fields is V gene, D gene, CDR3 protein. A D gene is named only where the DNA matches it firmly.

V gene: TRDV1; D gene: TRDD3; CDR3 protein: ALGEHPKFIYWGIQSDKLI
V gene: TRDV1; D gene: TRDD3; CDR3 protein: ALGELSAGGSSKLI
V gene: TRDV1; D gene: .; CDR3 protein: ALGELFWDMRDITPDKLI
V gene: TRDV1; D gene: .; CDR3 protein: ALGTDPLPTFGPGGSYTDKLI
V gene: TRDV2; D gene: TRDD3; CDR3 protein: ACDIGGYVDKLI
V gene: TRDV1; D gene: TRDD3; CDR3 protein: ALGEFPSTGGPTYTDKLT
V gene: TRDV1; D gene: .; CDR3 protein: ALGELGHWVIHTDKLI
V gene: TRDV3; D gene: TRDD3; CDR3 protein: AFTFPWGIPTDKLI
V gene: TRDV3; D gene: TRDD3; CDR3 protein: ALVPLRGITPGYTDKLI
V gene: TRAV29/DV5; D gene: .; CDR3 protein: AASPTLSAKLI
V gene: TRDV1; D gene: TRDD3; CDR3 protein: ALGESILYGTHWGKYVPDKLI
V gene: TRDV1; D gene: .; CDR3 protein: ALEAVFLTDKLI
V gene: TRDV2; D gene: .; CDR3 protein: ACDTTNCSLGPTDKLI
V gene: TRDV1; D gene: TRDD3; CDR3 protein: ALGELVPSYKLASTGGYALTLI
V gene: TRDV1; D gene: TRDD3; CDR3 protein: ALGEYFLWGIRVQLF
V gene: TRDV1; D gene: .; CDR3 protein: ALGELVLPKGGVFYTDKLI
V gene: TRDV1; D gene: TRDD3; CDR3 protein: ALGENLLYWGIRHHTDKLI
V gene: TRDV3; D gene: .; CDR3 protein: AFPRGPTFWVQYTDKLI
V gene: TRDV1; D gene: TRDD3; CDR3 protein: ALGERLILRTWGIGADKLI
V gene: TRDV1; D gene: .; CDR3 protein: ALGERGRTYTDKLI
V gene: TRDV1; D gene: .; CDR3 protein: ALGERVTYTDKLI
V gene: TRDV1; D gene: .; CDR3 protein: AIGEFSPAHRGFRFTDKLI
V gene: TRDV1; D gene: TRDD3; CDR3 protein: ALGVIYWGIRGEYTDKLI
V gene: TRDV1; D gene: TRDD3; CDR3 protein: ALGEQTGGTYTDKLI
V gene: TRDV1; D gene: .; CDR3 protein: ALGELVPPLFHLYTDKLI
V gene: TRDV1; D gene: .; CDR3 protein: ALGEHPPSPWGVTDKLI
V gene: TRDV3; D gene: .; CDR3 protein: AFPPPTTAARYTDKLI
V gene: TRDV1; D gene: TRDD3; CDR3 protein: ALGVGSLLRDCWGNLTRPLI
V gene: TRDV1; D gene: .; CDR3 protein: ALGAAPFPLLRTGGYAFLDKLI
V gene: TRDV1; D gene: .; CDR3 protein: ALGERGNPGKYTDKLI
V gene: TRDV3; D gene: TRDD3; CDR3 protein: AFASENGGYWTTDKLI
V gene: TRDV1; D gene: TRDD3; CDR3 protein: ALGEKDFLRPVLGDPNTDKLI
V gene: TRDV2; D gene: .; CDR3 protein: ACDTDEGSQSTVGSPDKLI
V gene: TRDV2; D gene: TRDD3; CDR3 protein: ACDTPSVLGDTGSSWDTRQMF
V gene: TRDV1; D gene: TRDD3; CDR3 protein: ALGEPHSSPRGGGMELI
V gene: TRDV2; D gene: TRDD3; CDR3 protein: ACDTGYWGHTDKLI
V gene: TRDV1; D gene: .; CDR3 protein: ALGNGASRTDKLI
V gene: TRDV1; D gene: .; CDR3 protein: ALGELVSWNPGGYTDKLI
V gene: TRDV3; D gene: TRDD3; CDR3 protein: AFTAFSQLYWGMNTDKLI
V gene: TRDV3; D gene: TRDD3; CDR3 protein: ASHRPVPYWGVTDKLI
V gene: TRDV1; D gene: TRDD3; CDR3 protein: ALGAFPSKVGGYRYADKLI
V gene: TRDV1; D gene: TRDD3; CDR3 protein: ALGETPPWGTYTDKLI
V gene: TRDV3; D gene: .; CDR3 protein: AFVAGPKRVI
V gene: TRDV1; D gene: .; CDR3 protein: ALGNWSRVLEGNTDKLI
V gene: TRDV1; D gene: TRDD3; CDR3 protein: ALGEFRVRSVYWGIPRYFPYTDKLI
V gene: TRDV1; D gene: TRDD3; CDR3 protein: ALGNPPPYLLGDTDTDKLI
V gene: TRDV2; D gene: TRDD3; CDR3 protein: ACDTGYWGAYTDKLI
V gene: TRDV1; D gene: TRDD3; CDR3 protein: ALGTTVTKRVVLGDTLGGTEDADKLI
V gene: TRDV1; D gene: .; CDR3 protein: ALGEPEYVRVPDKLI
V gene: TRDV1; D gene: TRDD3; CDR3 protein: ALGPPGGGWAADKLI
V gene: TRDV1; D gene: .; CDR3 protein: ALGEGDLLPRGWDRKYTDKLI
V gene: TRDV3; D gene: .; CDR3 protein: AQSGPSPPPPRYTDKLI